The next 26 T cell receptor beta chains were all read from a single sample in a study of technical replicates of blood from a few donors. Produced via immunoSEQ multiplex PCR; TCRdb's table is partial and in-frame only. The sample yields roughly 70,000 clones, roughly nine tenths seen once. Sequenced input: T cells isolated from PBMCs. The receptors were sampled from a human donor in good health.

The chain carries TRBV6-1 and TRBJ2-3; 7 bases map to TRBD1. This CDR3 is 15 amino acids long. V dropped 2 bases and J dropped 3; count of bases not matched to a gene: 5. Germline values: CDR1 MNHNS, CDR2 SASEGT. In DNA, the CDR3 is TGTGCCAGCAGTGAACAAGGACAGGTGACAGATACGCAGTATTTT. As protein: CASSEQGQVTDTQYF.

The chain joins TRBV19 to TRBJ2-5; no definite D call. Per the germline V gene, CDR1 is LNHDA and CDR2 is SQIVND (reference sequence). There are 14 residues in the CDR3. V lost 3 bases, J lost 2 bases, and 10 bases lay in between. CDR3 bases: TGTGCCAGTAGTATCCTAGAGGAGCAAGAGACCCAGTACTTC. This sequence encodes CASSILEEQETQYF.

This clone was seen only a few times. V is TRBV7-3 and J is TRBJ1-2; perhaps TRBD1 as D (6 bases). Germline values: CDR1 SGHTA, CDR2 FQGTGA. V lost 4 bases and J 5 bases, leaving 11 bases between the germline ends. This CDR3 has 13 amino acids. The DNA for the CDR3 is TGTGCCAGCAGCTCGTACAGGGATTATGGCTACACCTTC. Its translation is CASSSYRDYGYTF. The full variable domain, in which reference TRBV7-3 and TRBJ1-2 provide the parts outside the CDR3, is GAGVSQTPSNKVTEKGKYVELRCDPISGHTALYWYRQSLGQGPEFLIYFQGTGAADDSGLPNDRFFAVRPEGSVSTLKIQRTERGDSAVYLCASSSYRDYGYTFGSGTRLTVV.

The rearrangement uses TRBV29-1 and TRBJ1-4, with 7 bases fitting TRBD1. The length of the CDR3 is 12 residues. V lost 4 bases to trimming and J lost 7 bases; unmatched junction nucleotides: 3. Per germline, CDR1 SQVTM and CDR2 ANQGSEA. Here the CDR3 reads CSVGQGAEKLFF. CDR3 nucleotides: TGCAGCGTTGGACAGGGTGCTGAAAAACTGTTTTTT. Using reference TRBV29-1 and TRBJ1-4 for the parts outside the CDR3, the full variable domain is SAVISQKPSRDICQRGTSLTIQCQVDSQVTMMFWYRQQPGQSLTLIATANQGSEATYESGFVIDKFPISRPNLTFSTLTVSNMSPEDSSIYLCSVGQGAEKLFFGSGTQLSVL.

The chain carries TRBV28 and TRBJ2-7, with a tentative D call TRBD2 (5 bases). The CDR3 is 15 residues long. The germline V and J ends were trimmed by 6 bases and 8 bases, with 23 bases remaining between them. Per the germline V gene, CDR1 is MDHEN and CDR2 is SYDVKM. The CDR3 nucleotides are TGTGCCAGCAGCCCCCCGCGGGCGCACTATACCAAGCAGTACTTC. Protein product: CASSPPRAHYTKQYF.

The CDR3 sequence is CASKGTTNTIYF. CDR3 nucleotides: TGTGCCAGCAAGGGGACAACAAACACCATATATTTT. The gene calls are TRBV28 and TRBJ1-3; a possible D gene is TRBD1 (6 bases). Trimming cost V 7 bases and J 6 bases, with 10 bases left between them. Germline values: CDR1 MDHEN, CDR2 SYDVKM. The CDR3 spans 12 residues.

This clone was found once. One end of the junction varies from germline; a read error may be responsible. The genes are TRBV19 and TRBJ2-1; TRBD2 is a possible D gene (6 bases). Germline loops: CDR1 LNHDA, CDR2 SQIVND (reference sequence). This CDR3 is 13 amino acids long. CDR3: CASSIWGDGRPVF. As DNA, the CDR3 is TGTGCCAGTAGTATTTGGGGGGACGGACGGCCGGTCTTC. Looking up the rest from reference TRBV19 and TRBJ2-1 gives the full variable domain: DGGITQSPKYLFRKEGQNVTLSCEQNLNHDAMYWYRQDPGQGLRLIYYSQIVNDFQKGDIAEGYSVSREKKESFPLTVTSAQKNPTAFYLCASSIWGDGRPVFGPGTRLTVL.

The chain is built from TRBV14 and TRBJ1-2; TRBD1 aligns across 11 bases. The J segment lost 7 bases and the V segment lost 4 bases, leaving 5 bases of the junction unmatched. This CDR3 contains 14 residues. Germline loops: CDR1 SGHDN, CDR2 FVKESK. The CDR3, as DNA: TGTGCCAGCAGCCTAGGACAGGGGGCCGTTGGCTACACCTTC. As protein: CASSLGQGAVGYTF.

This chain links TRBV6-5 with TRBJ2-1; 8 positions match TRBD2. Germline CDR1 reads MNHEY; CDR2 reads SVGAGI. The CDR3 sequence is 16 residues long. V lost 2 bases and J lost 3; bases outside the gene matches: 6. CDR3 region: CASSYDREGVYNEQFF. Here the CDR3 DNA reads TGTGCCAGCAGTTACGACCGGGAGGGTGTCTACAATGAGCAGTTCTTC.

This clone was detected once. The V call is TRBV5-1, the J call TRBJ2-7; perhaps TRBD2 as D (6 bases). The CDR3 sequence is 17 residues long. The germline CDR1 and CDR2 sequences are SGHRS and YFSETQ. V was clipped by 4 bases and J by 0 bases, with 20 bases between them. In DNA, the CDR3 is TGCGCCAGCAGCCCCCGTTCTTGGTTCGGGGGCTCCTACGAGCAGTACTTC. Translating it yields CASSPRSWFGGSYEQYF. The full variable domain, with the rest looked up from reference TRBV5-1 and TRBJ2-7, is KAGVTQTPRYLIKTRGQQVTLSCSPISGHRSVSWYQQTPGQGLQFLFEYFSETQRNKGNFPGRFSGRQFSNSRSEMNVSTLELGDSALYLCASSPRSWFGGSYEQYFGPGTRLTVT.

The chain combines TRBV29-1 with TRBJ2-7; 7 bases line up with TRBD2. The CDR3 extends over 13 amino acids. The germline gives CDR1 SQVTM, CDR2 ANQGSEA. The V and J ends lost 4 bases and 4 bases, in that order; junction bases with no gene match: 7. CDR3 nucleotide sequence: TGCAGCGTTGGACGGGGACTATCTTACGAGCAGTACTTC. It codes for CSVGRGLSYEQYF.

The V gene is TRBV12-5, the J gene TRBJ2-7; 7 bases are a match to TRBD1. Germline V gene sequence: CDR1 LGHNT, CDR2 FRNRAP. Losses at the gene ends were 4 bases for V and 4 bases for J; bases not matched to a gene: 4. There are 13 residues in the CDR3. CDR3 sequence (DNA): TGTGCTAGTGGTTCCGGGACAGATTACGAGCAGTACTTC. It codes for CASGSGTDYEQYF.

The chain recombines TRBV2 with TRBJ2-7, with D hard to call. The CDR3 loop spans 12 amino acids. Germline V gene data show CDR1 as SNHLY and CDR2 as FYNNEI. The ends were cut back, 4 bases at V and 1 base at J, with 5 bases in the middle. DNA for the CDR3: TGTGCCAGCAGTGCCCCATCCTACGAGCAGTACTTC. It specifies CASSAPSYEQYF.

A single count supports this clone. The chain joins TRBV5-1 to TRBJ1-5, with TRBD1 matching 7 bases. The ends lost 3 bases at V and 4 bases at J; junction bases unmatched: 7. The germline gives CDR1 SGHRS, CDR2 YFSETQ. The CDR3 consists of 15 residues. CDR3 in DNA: TGCGCCAGCAGCTGGGGGACAGTGGATAATCAGCCCCAGCATTTT. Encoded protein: CASSWGTVDNQPQHF.

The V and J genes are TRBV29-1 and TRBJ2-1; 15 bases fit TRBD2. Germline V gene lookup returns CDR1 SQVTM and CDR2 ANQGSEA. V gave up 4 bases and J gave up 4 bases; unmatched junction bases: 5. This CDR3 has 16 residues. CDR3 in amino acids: CSVGGLAGGLYNEQFF. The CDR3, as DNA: TGCAGCGTTGGGGGACTAGCGGGAGGCCTTTACAATGAGCAGTTCTTC.

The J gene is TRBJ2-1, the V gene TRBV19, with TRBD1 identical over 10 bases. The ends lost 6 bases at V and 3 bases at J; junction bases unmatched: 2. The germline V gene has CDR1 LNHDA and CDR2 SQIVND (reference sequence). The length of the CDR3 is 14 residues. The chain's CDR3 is CASSRTGGYNEQFF. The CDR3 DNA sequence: TGTGCCAGTAGCAGGACAGGGGGCTACAATGAGCAGTTCTTC.

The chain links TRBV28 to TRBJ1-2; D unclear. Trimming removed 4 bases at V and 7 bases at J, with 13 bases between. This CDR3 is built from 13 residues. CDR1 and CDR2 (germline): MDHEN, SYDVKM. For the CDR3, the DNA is TGTGCCAGCAGTTCTCAGAAGATTGGTGGCTACACCTTC. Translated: CASSSQKIGGYTF.

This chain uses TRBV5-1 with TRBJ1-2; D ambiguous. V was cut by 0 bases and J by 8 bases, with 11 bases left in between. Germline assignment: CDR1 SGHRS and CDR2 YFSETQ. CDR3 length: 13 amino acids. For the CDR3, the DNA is TGCGCCAGCAGCTTGGGGCAGGATCGGGGCTACACCTTC. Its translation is CASSLGQDRGYTF.

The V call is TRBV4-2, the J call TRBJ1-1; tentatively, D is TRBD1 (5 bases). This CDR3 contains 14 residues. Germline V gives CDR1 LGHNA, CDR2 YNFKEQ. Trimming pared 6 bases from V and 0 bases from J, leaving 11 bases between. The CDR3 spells CASRQGTMNTEAFF. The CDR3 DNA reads TGTGCCAGCAGGCAGGGAACAATGAACACTGAAGCTTTCTTT.

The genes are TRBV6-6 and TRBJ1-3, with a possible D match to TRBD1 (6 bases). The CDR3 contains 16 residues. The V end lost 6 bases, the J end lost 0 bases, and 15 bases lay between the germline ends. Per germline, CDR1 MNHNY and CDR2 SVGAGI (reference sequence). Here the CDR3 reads CASRDGKQGSGNTIYF. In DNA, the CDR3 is TGTGCCAGCAGGGACGGAAAACAGGGCTCTGGAAACACCATATATTTT.

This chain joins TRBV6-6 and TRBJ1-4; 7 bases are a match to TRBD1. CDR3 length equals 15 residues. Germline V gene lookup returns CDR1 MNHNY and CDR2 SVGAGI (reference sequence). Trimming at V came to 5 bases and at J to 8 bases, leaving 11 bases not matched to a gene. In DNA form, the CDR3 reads TGTGCCAGCAGTATGTACAGGGGAGCGGGCGAAAAACTGTTTTTT. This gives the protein CASSMYRGAGEKLFF.

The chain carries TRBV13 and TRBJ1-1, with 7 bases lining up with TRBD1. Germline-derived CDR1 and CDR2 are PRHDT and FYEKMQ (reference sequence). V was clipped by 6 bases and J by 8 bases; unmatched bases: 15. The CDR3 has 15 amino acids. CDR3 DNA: TGTGCCAGCAGTAATGAGGGGGCTTCGTGGGGGGAAGCTTTCTTT. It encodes CASSNEGASWGEAFF.

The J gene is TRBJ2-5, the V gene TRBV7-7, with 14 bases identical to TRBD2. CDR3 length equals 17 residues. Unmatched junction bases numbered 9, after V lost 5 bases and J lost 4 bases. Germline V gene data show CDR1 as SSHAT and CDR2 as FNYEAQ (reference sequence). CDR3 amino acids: CASSLQRTSGRLETQYF. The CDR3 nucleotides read TGTGCCAGCAGCCTACAAAGGACTAGCGGGAGGTTAGAGACCCAGTACTTC.

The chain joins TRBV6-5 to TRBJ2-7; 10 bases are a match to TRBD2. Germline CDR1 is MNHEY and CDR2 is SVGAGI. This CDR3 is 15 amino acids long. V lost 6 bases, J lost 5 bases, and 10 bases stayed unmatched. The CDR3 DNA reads TGTGCCAGCAGCTCCCTAGCGGGAGCTTTGAACGAGCAGTACTTC. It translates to CASSSLAGALNEQYF.

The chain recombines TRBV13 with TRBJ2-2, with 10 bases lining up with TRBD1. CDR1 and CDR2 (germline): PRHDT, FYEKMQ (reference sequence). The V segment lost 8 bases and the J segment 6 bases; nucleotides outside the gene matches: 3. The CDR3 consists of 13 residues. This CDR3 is CASRQGASGELFF. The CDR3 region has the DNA TGTGCCAGCCGACAGGGGGCCTCCGGGGAGCTGTTTTTT.

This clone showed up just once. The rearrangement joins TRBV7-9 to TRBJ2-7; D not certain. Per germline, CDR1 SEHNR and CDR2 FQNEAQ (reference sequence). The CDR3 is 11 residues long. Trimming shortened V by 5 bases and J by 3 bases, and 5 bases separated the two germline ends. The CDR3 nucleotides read TGTGCCAGCAGCCGAGTCTACGAGCAGTACTTC. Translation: CASSRVYEQYF.